The 21 T cell receptor beta chains below all came from one sample that was sequenced in a study of blood T cell repertoires in COVID-19. The protocol was immunoSEQ multiplex PCR, while the TCRdb copy is restricted to in-frame clones and leaves out a portion. The sample carries under 350,000 clones, over 85% recorded once. What was sequenced was PBMCs or T cells enriched from blood (not recorded which). The receptors stem from a man aged 55 to 70 who had recovered from COVID-19.

This chain links TRBV28 with TRBJ2-2; 9 nucleotides match TRBD2. Germline V gene lookup returns CDR1 MDHEN and CDR2 SYDVKM. V gave up 7 bases and J gave up 6 bases; unmatched junction bases: 12. CDR3 length: 16 residues. CDR3 sequence reads: CASKPHGGGAAGELFF. In DNA, the CDR3 is TGTGCCAGCAAGCCCCATGGCGGGGGGGCGGCCGGGGAGCTGTTTTTT.

This chain joins TRBV9 and TRBJ1-1, with 10 bases aligning to TRBD1. V trimming: 0 bases; J trimming: 2 bases; junction bases outside the gene matches: 13. Germline CDR1 reads SGDLS; CDR2 reads YYNGEE. The CDR3 loop spans 19 amino acids. The CDR3 spells CASSVATGGEIGRNTEAFF. The CDR3 nucleotides read TGTGCCAGCAGCGTAGCGACAGGGGGCGAGATCGGAAGAAACACTGAAGCTTTCTTT. The full variable domain, its missing parts supplied by reference TRBV9 and TRBJ1-1, is DSGVTQTPKHLITATGQRVTLRCSPRSGDLSVYWYQQSLDQGLQFLIQYYNGEERAKGNILERFSAQQFPDLHSELNLSSLELGDSALYFCASSVATGGEIGRNTEAFFGQGTRLTVV.

The V and J genes are TRBV20-1 and TRBJ1-1; D is ambiguous. This CDR3 region has 11 residues. Germline V gene sequence: CDR1 DFQATT, CDR2 SNEGSKA (reference sequence). Between the trimmed V and J ends, which lost 4 bases and 6 bases, there was a span of 9 bases. The CDR3 loop reads CSAISVPEAFF. The CDR3 DNA reads TGCAGTGCTATTTCGGTTCCTGAAGCTTTCTTT.

CDR3 DNA: TGTGCCAGCAGCGACCGGACTAGCGCCACAGATACGCAGTATTTT. Translation gives CASSDRTSATDTQYF. The gene calls are TRBV7-6 and TRBJ2-3; 9 bases agree with TRBD2. The CDR3 runs to 15 residues. After removal of 5 bases from V and 2 bases from J, the junction contained 5 bases not matched to a gene. Germline V gene data show CDR1 as SGHVS and CDR2 as FNYEAQ.

The chain carries TRBV4-1 and TRBJ1-4, with 7 bases lining up with TRBD1. The V segment lost 3 bases and the J segment 5 bases; nucleotides outside the gene matches: 9. The CDR3 runs to 16 residues. The germline V gene has CDR1 MGHRA and CDR2 YSYEKL. CDR3 region: CASSQLPGTVNEKLFF. In DNA form, the CDR3 reads TGCGCCAGCAGCCAGCTTCCCGGGACAGTGAATGAAAAACTGTTTTTT.

The gene calls are TRBV7-6 and TRBJ2-1; TRBD2 matches at 11 bases. The germline CDR1 and CDR2 sequences are SGHVS and FNYEAQ. V lost 2 bases and J lost 5; bases outside the gene matches: 2. The CDR3 is 15 amino acids. The DNA of the CDR3 is TGTGCCAGCAGCTTATTTAGCGGGAGGGACAATGAGCAGTTCTTC. It translates to CASSLFSGRDNEQFF.

The chain couples TRBV19 to TRBJ1-1; D may be TRBD1 (5 bases). V lost 1 base to trimming and J lost 1 base, with 7 bases between them. In germline, CDR1 is LNHDA, CDR2 SQIVND (reference sequence). The CDR3 has 14 residues. CDR3 protein: CASSIGGQNTEAFF. CDR3 coding DNA: TGTGCCAGTAGTATAGGAGGACAGAACACTGAAGCTTTCTTT.

The chain employs TRBV5-6 and TRBJ1-4; possible D gene TRBD1, 5 bases. Germline CDR1 and CDR2: SGHDT and YYEEEE. The CDR3 is 12 residues long. V was trimmed by 9 bases and J by 6 bases, leaving 12 bases between them. The CDR3 loop reads CATSGVDEKLFF. CDR3 DNA sequence: TGTGCCACCTCGGGGGTCGATGAAAAACTGTTTTTT.

The genes are TRBV11-1 and TRBJ1-6; 9 bases match TRBD1. Trimming cost V 5 bases and J 3 bases; bases outside gene matches: 5. The CDR3 runs 16 residues. CDR1 and CDR2 from the germline V gene are SGHAT and FQDESV (reference sequence). The CDR3: CASSHGQGNYNSPLHF. CDR3 nucleotides: TGTGCCAGCAGCCACGGACAGGGGAACTATAATTCACCCCTCCACTTT.

V gene TRBV7-9 combines with J gene TRBJ2-1; 15 bases are shared with TRBD2. The CDR3 is 19 amino acids. J gave up 0 bases and V 6 bases, and 9 bases lay outside the gene matches. Germline-derived CDR1 and CDR2 are SEHNR and FQNEAQ (reference sequence). Written as DNA, the CDR3 is TGTGCCAGCAGACCGTCCGGGACTAGCGGGAGGAGCTCCTACAATGAGCAGTTCTTC. It codes for CASRPSGTSGRSSYNEQFF. Full variable domain (outside the CDR3, taken from reference TRBV7-9 and TRBJ2-1): DTGVSQNPRHKITKRGQNVTFRCDPISEHNRLYWYRQTLGQGPEFLTYFQNEAQLEKSRLLSDRFSAERPKGSFSTLEIQRTEQGDSAMYLCASRPSGTSGRSSYNEQFFGPGTRLTVL.

The gene calls are TRBV5-1 and TRBJ1-4; 9 bases match TRBD1. This CDR3 is built from 16 residues. The junction had 5 bases not matched to a gene; V was cut back by 3 bases and J by 2 bases. CDR1 is SGHRS and CDR2 is YFSETQ in the germline V gene. Written as DNA, the CDR3 is TGCGCCAGCAGCTCCGGACAGGGGCGTACTAATGAAAAACTGTTTTTT. Translating it yields CASSSGQGRTNEKLFF.

The chain joins TRBV11-2 to TRBJ2-1; 8 bases fit TRBD2. Germline V gene lookup returns CDR1 SGHAT and CDR2 FQNNGV. Trimming cost V 5 bases and J 4 bases; bases outside gene matches: 10. The CDR3 totals 16 residues. The CDR3 bases are TGTGCCAGCAGCGGACGACTAGCGCGAAGGTACAATGAGCAGTTCTTC. Translation gives CASSGRLARRYNEQFF.

V and J are TRBV5-4 and TRBJ2-2; 8 bases line up with TRBD1. V trimming: 9 bases; J trimming: 7 bases; junction bases outside the gene matches: 8. Germline CDR1 reads SGHNT; CDR2 reads YYREEE (reference sequence). The CDR3 is 13 residues long. The CDR3 sequence is CATRQGFGGELFF. In DNA, the CDR3 is TGTGCCACCCGACAGGGGTTCGGCGGGGAGCTGTTTTTT.

V usage is TRBV24-1 and J usage is TRBJ2-3; 8 bases fit TRBD2. Germline V lookup: CDR1 KGHDR, CDR2 SFDVKD. The CDR3 length is 17 residues. J gave up 3 bases and V 4 bases, and 11 bases lay outside the gene matches. The CDR3 DNA reads as TGTGCCACCAGTGACAAACAAGGGACTAGGAGAACAGATACGCAGTATTTT. Its translation is CATSDKQGTRRTDTQYF.

This chain joins TRBV5-6 and TRBJ2-3; D possibly corresponds to TRBD1 (6 bases). CDR1 and CDR2 (germline): SGHDT, YYEEEE. V gave up 4 bases and J gave up 5 bases, with 11 bases separating them. This CDR3 comprises 13 residues. CDR3 protein: CASSDGQLDTQYF. The CDR3 coding sequence is TGTGCCAGCAGCGATGGACAGCTAGATACGCAGTATTTT.

The CDR3 nucleotides read TGTGCCAGCAGCTTATTCTTGGAGGGGACTAGCGGTTCCCACGAGCAGTACTTC. This encodes CASSLFLEGTSGSHEQYF. The genes are TRBV13 and TRBJ2-7; 11 nucleotides align to TRBD2. The CDR3 spans 18 residues. Trimming at V came to 2 bases and at J to 5 bases, leaving 14 bases not matched to a gene. CDR1 is PRHDT, CDR2 FYEKMQ, per germline (reference sequence).

The chain uses TRBV4-2 and TRBJ2-2, with D hard to call. The CDR3 spans 16 residues. Germline CDR1 LGHNA, CDR2 YNFKEQ. V shed 1 base and J shed 4 bases, with 13 bases lying between them. The CDR3 DNA is TGTGCCAGCAGCCAAGGGCTAGGCGTGGGCACCGGGGAGCTGTTTTTT. This gives the protein CASSQGLGVGTGELFF.

The chain couples TRBV7-3 to TRBJ2-3; 9 nucleotides agree with TRBD2. The CDR3 loop spans 16 amino acids. V gave up 4 bases and J gave up 0 bases; unmatched junction bases: 5. Germline V gene sequence: CDR1 SGHTA, CDR2 FQGTGA. For the CDR3, the DNA is TGTGCCAGCAGCTCCGGGACTAGCATTAGCACAGATACGCAGTATTTT. It encodes CASSSGTSISTDTQYF.

This clone was counted once. The same CDR3 arises from other DNA sequences in this sample as well. The rearrangement joins TRBV19 to TRBJ1-2; TRBD1 is a possible D gene (5 bases). Trimming left V 3 bases short and J 3 bases short, with 8 bases between. The germline V gene encodes CDR1 LNHDA and CDR2 SQIVND (reference sequence). The CDR3 has 13 residues. The CDR3 coding sequence is TGTGCCAGTAGTATGGGGCGTGACTATGGCTACACCTTC. Encoded protein: CASSMGRDYGYTF.

Only one count was recorded for this clone. The chain couples TRBV7-9 to TRBJ1-4; 7 positions agree with TRBD1. The CDR3 is 17 residues long. The ends lost 4 bases at V and 1 base at J; junction bases unmatched: 9. CDR1 SEHNR and CDR2 FQNEAQ come from the germline V gene (reference sequence). As DNA, the CDR3 is TGTGCCAGCAGCTCCTACAGGGGATCGGGAACTAATGAAAAACTGTTTTTT. Translated, it gives CASSSYRGSGTNEKLFF.

The CDR3 loop is CASSHGQGASYGYTF. CDR3 bases: TGTGCCAGCAGCCATGGACAGGGGGCTAGCTATGGCTACACCTTC. The V and J genes are TRBV7-9 and TRBJ1-2; TRBD1 matches at 11 bases. Germline CDR1 and CDR2: SEHNR and FQNEAQ (reference sequence). The CDR3 sequence is 15 residues long. V dropped 5 bases and J dropped 4; count of bases not matched to a gene: 6.